Below are 14 T cell receptor beta chains sequenced from a single sample in a study of shared T cell receptors in the human thymus. The table came from immunoSEQ multiplex PCR; TCRdb's copy has only in-frame clones and leaves some out. Found here are hundreds of thousands of clones, roughly 74% of them singletons; the top ten hold about 0.014%. The data also belong to a second study, concerning human thymus T cells.

Sequenced: thymocytes. The source of these receptors is a boy younger than two with a congenital heart defect.

The V call is TRBV13, the J call TRBJ1-1, with D maybe TRBD1 (5 bases). The CDR3 runs to 14 residues. Trimming removed 5 bases from V and 5 bases from J, with 15 bases in between. Germline V lookup: CDR1 PRHDT, CDR2 FYEKMQ (reference sequence). The CDR3 nucleotides are TGTGCCAGCAGCGACCGCCGGGGGGGGACTGAAGCTTTCTTT. Translating gives CASSDRRGGTEAFF.

This rearrangement joins TRBV28 to TRBJ1-3; D perhaps matches TRBD1 (6 bases). The CDR3 spans 13 residues. The ends were cut back, 5 bases at V and 10 bases at J, with 15 bases in the middle. CDR1 is MDHEN, CDR2 SYDVKM, per germline. Here the CDR3 reads CASSLQGIRTIYF. The CDR3 DNA sequence: TGTGCCAGCAGTCTACAGGGCATTCGAACCATATATTTT.

This chain links TRBV7-8 with TRBJ1-5; D gene ambiguous. Germline V lookup: CDR1 SGHVS, CDR2 FQNEAQ. This CDR3 has 14 amino acids. V lost 3 bases and J 0 bases, leaving 6 bases between the germline ends. CDR3 in DNA: TGTGCCAGCAGCTTCAGAAATAGCAATCAGCCCCAGCATTTT. It specifies CASSFRNSNQPQHF. The whole variable domain, remainder taken from reference TRBV7-8 and TRBJ1-5, is GAGVSQSPRYKVAKRGQDVALRCDPISGHVSLFWYQQALGQGPEFLTYFQNEAQLDKSGLPSDRFFAERPEGSVSTLKIQRTQQEDSAVYLCASSFRNSNQPQHFGDGTRLSIL.

The chain joins TRBV29-1 to TRBJ1-2; 7 positions match TRBD1. This CDR3 spans 13 amino acids. Germline CDR1 SQVTM, CDR2 ANQGSEA. CDR3 loop: CTVERGLSYGYTF. The CDR3 region has the DNA TGCACCGTGGAGAGGGGGCTTAGCTATGGCTACACCTTC. Filled out from reference TRBV29-1 and TRBJ1-2, the complete variable domain reads SAVISQKPSRDICQRGTSLTIQCQVDSQVTMMFWYRQQPGQSLTLIATANQGSEATYESGFVIDKFPISRPNLTFSTLTVSNMSPEDSSIYLCTVERGLSYGYTFGSGTRLTVV.

This clone was detected only a few times. This chain connects TRBV16 to TRBJ1-3; D not certain. The V gene's germline CDR1 is KGHSY and CDR2 FQNENV. V shed 3 bases and J shed 0 bases, with 15 bases lying between them. There are 17 residues in the CDR3. The CDR3 region is CASSHAPRRLSGNTIYF. The CDR3, as DNA: TGTGCCAGCAGCCACGCTCCTCGCAGGCTCTCTGGAAACACCATATATTTT.

This clone was recorded a few times. V and J are TRBV29-1 and TRBJ2-7; the D gene is possibly TRBD2 (6 bases). The CDR3 is 13 amino acids. Trimming pared 4 bases from V and 3 bases from J, leaving 13 bases between. Germline V lookup: CDR1 SQVTM, CDR2 ANQGSEA. In nucleotides, the CDR3 is TGCAGCGTTGGGCGGGACCGTCGCTACGAGCAGTACTTC. Its protein is CSVGRDRRYEQYF.

This clone has a single count. The chain combines TRBV10-3 with TRBJ1-1, with D tentatively TRBD1 (5 bases). V was trimmed by 2 bases and J by 3 bases, leaving 10 bases between them. CDR3 size: 14 residues. Germline loops: CDR1 ENHRY, CDR2 SYGVKD. CDR3 loop: CAISEDGGDTEAFF. Written as DNA, the CDR3 is TGTGCCATCAGTGAGGATGGGGGGGACACTGAAGCTTTCTTT.

This clone appeared once. V and J are TRBV15 and TRBJ2-7; a weak D match, TRBD2 (5 bases). Germline V gene sequence: CDR1 LNHNV, CDR2 YYDKDF (reference sequence). CDR3 size: 14 residues. The V end lost 5 bases, the J end lost 4 bases, and 15 bases lay between the germline ends. The CDR3 loop is CATSRVQRRYEQYF. For the CDR3, the DNA is TGTGCCACCAGCCGGGTACAGCGGAGGTACGAGCAGTACTTC.

The table lists this clone with a count of one. J is TRBJ2-3 and V is TRBV28, with unresolved D. The germline V gene encodes CDR1 MDHEN and CDR2 SYDVKM. Trimming took off 5 bases at V and 6 bases at J, with 30 bases between the two ends. The CDR3 length is 19 residues. CDR3 bases: TGTGCCAGCAGTCAGTTCCGTCTAGTCAGTCCCCATGAGTCGGATACGCAGTATTTT. As protein: CASSQFRLVSPHESDTQYF.

The V call is TRBV5-1, the J call TRBJ2-7, with 7 bases aligning to TRBD1. The V gene end was trimmed by 4 bases and the J gene end by 7 bases; junction bases not matched to a gene: 14. The CDR3 sequence is 15 residues long. Germline V lookup: CDR1 SGHRS, CDR2 YFSETQ. For the CDR3, the DNA is TGCGCCAGCAGCCCGGATCTAGGGGGCTTGGGGGAGCAGTACTTC. Translation: CASSPDLGGLGEQYF.

This chain joins TRBV30 and TRBJ2-7; TRBD2 agrees at 10 bases. V dropped 0 bases and J dropped 4; count of bases not matched to a gene: 6. The CDR3 extends over 15 amino acids. The germline V gene encodes CDR1 GTSNPN and CDR2 SVGIG (reference sequence). The CDR3 region has the DNA TGTGCCTGGAGTGTACGACCTAGCGGGAGTTACGAGCAGTACTTC. It yields the protein CAWSVRPSGSYEQYF.

The table lists this clone with a few counts. Here the CDR3 reads CASSRRSSEGLDEQYF. The CDR3 DNA follows: TGTGCCAGCAGCCGTAGATCCTCGGAGGGGTTGGACGAGCAGTACTTC. The chain recombines TRBV9 with TRBJ2-7, with D possibly TRBD2 on 6 matching bases. Trimming took 4 bases from V and 5 from J, leaving 22 bases between them. The CDR3 extends over 16 amino acids. Germline CDR1 reads SGDLS; CDR2 reads YYNGEE.

This clone has just a few counts. The CDR3 is CASSIWRDRQEKLFF. The CDR3 DNA follows: TGTGCCAGTAGTATTTGGAGGGACCGGCAGGAAAAACTGTTTTTT. The chain combines TRBV19 with TRBJ1-4; D may be TRBD1 (5 bases). V was pared by 3 bases and J by 8 bases, with 16 bases between. Germline lookup yields CDR1 LNHDA and CDR2 SQIVND (reference sequence). This CDR3 is built from 15 residues.

The chain has TRBV6-4 and TRBJ2-1; tentative D call: TRBD2 (5 bases). Trimming removed 8 bases from V and 2 bases from J, with 7 bases in between. The CDR3 contains 12 residues. Germline V gene sequence: CDR1 MRHNA, CDR2 SNTAGT. CDR3 residues: CASRGPYNEQFF. In DNA form, the CDR3 reads TGTGCCAGCCGAGGGCCCTACAATGAGCAGTTCTTC.